This TCR beta chain was identified during a study of blood T cell repertoires in COVID-19. Study-level background: Samples taken during acute and convalescent COVID-19 were collected in the United States, Italy and Spain.

The CDR3 covers 15 residues. Germline CDR1 and CDR2: SGHDN and FVKESK. J gave up 4 bases and V 4 bases, and 9 bases lay outside the gene matches. Study processing details: Amplification of reference gene primers was used by the study to estimate nucleated cell counts. This table comes from immunoSEQ multiplex PCR, and its TCRdb copy is limited to in-frame clones, with some not included. V, J and clone size derive from that table, while D and trimming were established from the DNA sequence. The table has about 100,000 clones, about 90% seen once; the top ten hold just under 20%. The TCR was taken from a human donor in a cohort sampled during active COVID-19. V gene TRBV14 combines with J gene TRBJ1-1; 7 nucleotides line up with TRBD1. Specimen: peripheral blood. This CDR3 reads CASSRVRGFGTEAFF. The CDR3 nucleotides read TGTGCCAGCAGCCGGGTCAGGGGGTTCGGCACTGAAGCTTTCTTT.